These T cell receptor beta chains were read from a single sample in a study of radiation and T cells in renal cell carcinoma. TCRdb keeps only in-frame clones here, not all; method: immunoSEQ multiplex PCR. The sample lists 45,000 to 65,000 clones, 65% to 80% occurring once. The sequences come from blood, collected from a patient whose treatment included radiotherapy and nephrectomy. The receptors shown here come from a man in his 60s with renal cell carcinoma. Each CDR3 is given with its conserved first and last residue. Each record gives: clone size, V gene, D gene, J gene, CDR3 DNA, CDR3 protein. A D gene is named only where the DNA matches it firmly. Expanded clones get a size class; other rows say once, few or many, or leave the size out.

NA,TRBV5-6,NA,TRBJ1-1,TGTGCCAGCAGCCCCGGTGGGGGGGGCACTGAAGCTTTCTTT,CASSPGGGGTEAFF
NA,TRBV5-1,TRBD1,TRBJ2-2,TGCGCCAGCAGCTTGGTTTTGGACAGGGGGGTCGCCGGGGAGCTGTTTTTT,CASSLVLDRGVAGELFF
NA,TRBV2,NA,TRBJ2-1,TGTGCCAGCACAGGACTTTCGTACAATGAGCAGTTCTTC,CASTGLSYNEQFF
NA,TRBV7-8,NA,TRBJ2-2,TGTGCCAGCAGCTTAATGGAGGGTGCGAACACCGGGGAGCTGTTTTTT,CASSLMEGANTGELFF
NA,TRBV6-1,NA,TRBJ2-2,TGTGCCAGTCGGGCCCGCCGGGACACCGGGGAGCTGTTTTTT,CASRARRDTGELFF
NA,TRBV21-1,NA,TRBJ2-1,TGTGCCAGCAGCACTAGCGGGAGAGGCTACAATGAGCAGTTCTTC,CASSTSGRGYNEQFF
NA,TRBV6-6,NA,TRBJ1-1,TGTGCCAGCGGACCCATGGCCGGGACTGAAGCTTTCTTT,CASGPMAGTEAFF
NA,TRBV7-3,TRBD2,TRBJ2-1,TGTGCCAGCAGCCGCGGGACTAGCGGGATAAGAGGGCTGTTCTTC,CASSRGTSGIRGLFF
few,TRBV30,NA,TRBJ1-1,TGTGCCTGGAGTGTGCAGGGAGACACTGAAGCTTTCTTT,CAWSVQGDTEAFF
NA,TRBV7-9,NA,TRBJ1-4,TGTGCCAGCAGCTTAAGACCCGGCCAGGGAGCTAATGAAAAACTGTTTTTT,CASSLRPGQGANEKLFF
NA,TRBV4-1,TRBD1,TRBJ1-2,TGCGCCAGCAGCCAAGAGAGGGGGCTTAGGAGCTATGGCTACACCTTC,CASSQERGLRSYGYTF
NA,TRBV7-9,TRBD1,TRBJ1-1,TGTGCCAGCAGATCCGACAGGGGGCCTTCGGTAGCTTTCTTT,CASRSDRGPSVAFF
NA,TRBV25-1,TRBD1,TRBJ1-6,TGTGCCAGCAGCCTAGGGATGGGACAGGGGGCCTCACCCCTCCACTTT,CASSLGMGQGASPLHF
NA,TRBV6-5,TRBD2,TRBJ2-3,TGTGCCAGCAGTTTCTTAGCGGGAGGTGCAGATACGCAGTATTTT,CASSFLAGGADTQYF
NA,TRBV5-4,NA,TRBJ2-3,TGTGCCAGCACCCGATGGGGACTGAACACAGATACGCAGTATTTT,CASTRWGLNTDTQYF
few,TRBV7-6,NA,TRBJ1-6,TGTGCCAGCAGCTTATCGGTTGGGGGGAAATATAATTCACCCCTCCACTTT,CASSLSVGGKYNSPLHF
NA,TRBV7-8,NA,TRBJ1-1,TGTGCCAGCAGCTCCCCTCTTCGGACAGTGAACACTGAAGCTTTCTTT,CASSSPLRTVNTEAFF
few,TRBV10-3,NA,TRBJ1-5,TGTGCCATCAGTGCAAGGGTTGGGGAGCCCCAGCATTTT,CAISARVGEPQHF
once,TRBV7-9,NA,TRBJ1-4,TGTGCCAGCAGCTTAGCTGGAGGGGCGGTCGAAAAACTGTTTTTT,CASSLAGGAVEKLFF